What follows are 32 T cell receptor beta chains derived from one specimen sequenced in a study of blood T cell repertoires in COVID-19. Repertoires were generated with immunoSEQ multiplex PCR, while TCRdb's copy carries only in-frame clones and drops some. The data contain some 14,000 clones, around nine tenths of them seen just once; the ten biggest clones take up roughly 2.6%. Sequencing used peripheral blood. Source of these receptors: a human donor in a cohort sampled during active COVID-19.

The CDR3 here is CASSPGTGVNEQFF. The CDR3 DNA follows: TGTGCCAGCAGTCCCGGGACAGGGGTGAATGAGCAGTTCTTC. The chain links TRBV6-2 or TRBV6-3 to TRBJ2-1; 10 nucleotides match TRBD1. V lost 5 bases and J lost 7; bases outside the gene matches: 5. Germline V lookup: CDR1 MNHEY, CDR2 SVGEGT. There are 14 residues in the CDR3.

V gene TRBV30 combines with J gene TRBJ2-7; 9 bases agree with TRBD2. V shed 3 bases and J 0 bases; nucleotides not matched to a gene: 3. In germline, CDR1 is GTSNPN, CDR2 SVGIG (reference sequence). The CDR3 sequence is 14 residues long. The CDR3 loop reads CAWSVAGASYEQYF. CDR3 nucleotide sequence: TGTGCCTGGAGCGTAGCGGGGGCCTCCTACGAGCAGTACTTC.

The chain uses TRBV2 and TRBJ1-2; no definite D call. The CDR3 consists of 11 residues. V was pared by 2 bases and J by 7 bases, with 5 bases between. The germline CDR1 and CDR2 sequences are SNHLY and FYNNEI. In DNA form, the CDR3 reads TGTGCCAGCAGTGAAATCTCTGGCTACACCTTC. Translated: CASSEISGYTF.

The V gene is TRBV18, the J gene TRBJ2-1; TRBD2 matches at 7 bases. This CDR3 contains 12 residues. Unmatched junction bases numbered 2, after V lost 3 bases and J lost 9 bases. Germline CDR1 reads KGHSH; CDR2 reads LQKENI. CDR3 in DNA: TGTGCCAGCTCACCTGGGGAGGGTGAGCAGTTCTTC. Translation: CASSPGEGEQFF.

The rearrangement joins TRBV7-2 to TRBJ1-2; 7 nucleotides line up with TRBD1. After removal of 1 base from V and 6 bases from J, the junction contained 5 bases not matched to a gene. CDR3 size: 14 residues. The germline V gene has CDR1 SGHTA and CDR2 FQGNSA. CDR3 sequence reads: CASSLGGRGDGYTF. The DNA for the CDR3 is TGTGCCAGCAGCTTAGGCGGCAGGGGGGATGGCTACACCTTC.

This sequence joins TRBV6-5 and TRBJ1-5, with D possibly matching TRBD1 (5 bases). The CDR3 totals 15 residues. The germline V gene encodes CDR1 MNHEY and CDR2 SVGAGI. Between the trimmed V and J ends, which lost 4 bases and 1 base, there was a span of 11 bases. The CDR3 region has the DNA TGTGCCAGCAGTTCAGGGTGGGCCAGCAATCAGCCCCAGCATTTT. It is translated as CASSSGWASNQPQHF.

Notes on this clone: Compared with germline, one end of the junction differs, possibly owing to a read error. J is TRBJ2-5 and V is TRBV7-7, with D possibly TRBD2 on 6 matching bases. The CDR3 consists of 15 residues. The germline CDR1 and CDR2 sequences are SSHAT and FNYEAQ (reference sequence). The CDR3 DNA reads TGTGCTAGCAGCCCCGAGGAGGGCAGCCAAGAGACCCAGTACTTC. Residues: CASSPEEGSQETQYF.

The table lists this clone with a count of one. The chain employs TRBV11-3 and TRBJ2-3, with D uncertain. The CDR3 contains 12 residues. V lost 5 bases, J lost 1 base, and 4 bases lay in between. Per germline, CDR1 SGHNT and CDR2 YENEEA. CDR3 sequence (DNA): TGTGCCAGCAGCGCGCGCACAGATACGCAGTATTTT. This translates into CASSARTDTQYF.

The J gene is TRBJ1-2, the V gene TRBV19; 7 bases are shared with TRBD1. CDR1 is LNHDA and CDR2 is SQIVND in the germline V gene (reference sequence). The CDR3 runs 14 residues. Trimming took 5 bases from V and 7 from J; bases not matched to a gene: 10. In nucleotides, the CDR3 is TGTGCCAGTAGTGTTGGACAGGCGGGTGGTGGCTACACCTTC. It encodes CASSVGQAGGGYTF.

This chain joins TRBV19 and TRBJ1-5, with D maybe TRBD1 (6 bases). Trimming removed 2 bases at V and 5 bases at J, with 13 bases between. The CDR3 runs 15 residues. CDR1 and CDR2 (germline): LNHDA, SQIVND (reference sequence). The CDR3 spells CASSISGQTDQPQHF. The CDR3 DNA reads TGTGCCAGTAGTATATCAGGACAGACAGATCAGCCCCAGCATTTT. Based on the CDR3 plus reference TRBV19 and TRBJ1-5, the full variable domain is DGGITQSPKYLFRKEGQNVTLSCEQNLNHDAMYWYRQDPGQGLRLIYYSQIVNDFQKGDIAEGYSVSREKKESFPLTVTSAQKNPTAFYLCASSISGQTDQPQHFGDGTRLSIL.

The chain links TRBV30 to TRBJ1-6; D is unresolved. Germline values: CDR1 GTSNPN, CDR2 SVGIG (reference sequence). The CDR3 totals 13 residues. Trimming removed 2 bases at V and 7 bases at J, with 9 bases between. CDR3 region: CAWSRAENSPLHF. DNA for the CDR3: TGTGCCTGGAGTCGCGCGGAGAATTCACCCCTCCACTTT.

This clone was observed a single time. The chain employs TRBV20-1 and TRBJ1-1; 11 bases fit TRBD1. The CDR3 is 15 residues long. CDR1 is DFQATT, CDR2 SNEGSKA, per germline (reference sequence). V trimming: 3 bases; J trimming: 4 bases; junction bases outside the gene matches: 7. CDR3 nucleotide sequence: TGCAGTGCTAGTAGGTGGACAGGGGGCGGCACTGAAGCTTTCTTT. Amino acids: CSASRWTGGGTEAFF.

This chain uses TRBV5-1 with TRBJ2-7; D might be TRBD1 (6 bases). V lost 0 bases and J lost 4, with 14 bases in between. The CDR3 consists of 15 residues. CDR1 and CDR2 (germline): SGHRS, YFSETQ. CDR3 residues: CASSLDGQPAYEQYF. In DNA, the CDR3 is TGCGCCAGCAGCTTGGATGGACAGCCGGCATACGAGCAGTACTTC.

This clone came up once. This chain joins TRBV11-2 and TRBJ1-2; D gene uncertain. CDR1 SGHAT and CDR2 FQNNGV come from the germline V gene. The CDR3 runs to 12 residues. Between the trimmed V and J ends, which lost 3 bases and 5 bases, there was a span of 7 bases. CDR3 loop: CASSFGGYGYTF. Written as DNA, the CDR3 is TGTGCCAGCAGCTTTGGAGGGTATGGCTACACCTTC.

This sequence joins TRBV18 and TRBJ2-1; 16 positions match TRBD2. Germline CDR1 reads KGHSH; CDR2 reads LQKENI. CDR3 length equals 18 residues. Losses at the gene ends were 1 base for V and 6 bases for J; bases not matched to a gene: 6. The CDR3: CASSPRPGTSGGANEQFF. CDR3 nucleotide sequence: TGTGCCAGCTCACCACGCCCCGGGACTAGCGGGGGGGCCAATGAGCAGTTCTTC.

The chain is built from TRBV2 and TRBJ1-1; D unresolved. CDR3 length: 12 amino acids. In germline, CDR1 is SNHLY, CDR2 FYNNEI. V lost 2 bases, J lost 7 bases, and 8 bases lay in between. CDR3 sequence reads: CASSESGIEAFF. In nucleotides, the CDR3 is TGTGCCAGCAGTGAAAGCGGGATTGAAGCTTTCTTT.

This clone was recorded once. The V and J genes are TRBV30 and TRBJ1-1; the D is unclear. V was cut by 2 bases and J by 4 bases, with 11 bases left in between. CDR3 size: 13 residues. Germline CDR1 GTSNPN, CDR2 SVGIG (reference sequence). CDR3 loop: CAWSPQRFTEAFF. The CDR3 region has the DNA TGTGCCTGGAGTCCCCAGCGCTTCACTGAAGCTTTCTTT.

This clone was picked up a small number of times. This sequence joins TRBV19 and TRBJ2-6; TRBD1 matches at 10 bases. This CDR3 is built from 17 residues. V lost 6 bases to trimming and J lost 0 bases; unmatched junction nucleotides: 5. Germline values: CDR1 LNHDA, CDR2 SQIVND (reference sequence). CDR3 residues: CASRTGGRLSGANVLTF. As DNA, the CDR3 is TGTGCCAGTAGGACAGGGGGCCGTCTCTCTGGGGCCAACGTCCTGACTTTC.

This chain uses TRBV19 with TRBJ1-6; D ambiguous. The CDR3 is 12 residues long. The V gene lost 6 bases and the J gene lost 6 bases, with 6 bases spanning the gap. The V gene's germline CDR1 is LNHDA and CDR2 SQIVND (reference sequence). CDR3 region: CASRALNSPLHF. The CDR3 DNA reads as TGTGCCAGTAGGGCCCTTAATTCACCCCTCCACTTT.

The genes are TRBV10-3 and TRBJ1-2; TRBD1 matches 8 bases. Unmatched junction bases numbered 6, after V lost 1 base and J lost 8 bases. CDR1 ENHRY and CDR2 SYGVKD come from the germline V gene. This CDR3 has 14 amino acids. The CDR3 nucleotides are TGTGCCATCAGTGAGTTCGGACAGGGACGGGGCTACACCTTC. As protein: CAISEFGQGRGYTF.

This chain uses TRBV27 with TRBJ2-3; unclear D gene. The CDR3 is 14 amino acids. The V and J ends lost 2 bases and 0 bases respectively, with 6 bases between them. CDR1 MNHEY and CDR2 SMNVEV come from the germline V gene (reference sequence). This chain's CDR3 is CASSLTGSTDTQYF. Here the CDR3 DNA reads TGTGCCAGCAGTTTAACGGGTAGCACAGATACGCAGTATTTT.

This chain uses TRBV2 with TRBJ1-1; 10 nucleotides match TRBD1. J gave up 1 base and V 10 bases, and 15 bases lay outside the gene matches. The CDR3 consists of 17 residues. CDR1 is SNHLY and CDR2 is FYNNEI in the germline V gene. The CDR3 sequence is CANTLEGDRGKNTEAFF. DNA of the CDR3: TGTGCCAACACCCTGGAAGGGGACAGGGGAAAGAACACTGAAGCTTTCTTT.

The V and J genes are TRBV6-5 and TRBJ1-1, with no clear D. This CDR3 spans 11 amino acids. V gave up 8 bases and J gave up 0 bases, with 4 bases separating them. Germline-derived CDR1 and CDR2 are MNHEY and SVGAGI. CDR3 DNA sequence: TGTGCCAGCCAAATGAACACTGAAGCTTTCTTT. Protein product: CASQMNTEAFF.

The J gene is TRBJ1-4, the V gene TRBV29-1, with D uncertain. The V gene lost 6 bases and the J gene lost 5 bases, with 10 bases spanning the gap. The germline gives CDR1 SQVTM, CDR2 ANQGSEA. The CDR3 has 12 amino acids. CDR3 region: CSVVAGNEKLFF. CDR3 DNA sequence: TGCAGCGTCGTGGCCGGGAATGAAAAACTGTTTTTT.

The rearrangement links TRBV21-1 to TRBJ1-6; the table's D call of TRBD1 was not tested on the DNA. TRBV21-1 is marked as a pseudogene. The CDR3 contains 15 residues. The CDR3 sequence: CASSKVGSRRSPLHF. As DNA, the CDR3 is TGTGCCAGCAGCAAAGTGGGCAGCAGACGCTCACCCCTCCACTTT.

This chain connects TRBV12-3 or TRBV12-4 to TRBJ1-4, with D maybe TRBD1 (5 bases). The V end lost 6 bases, the J end lost 5 bases, and 10 bases lay between the germline ends. The CDR3 length is 13 residues. This CDR3 is CASRRQSNEKLFF. In nucleotides, the CDR3 is TGTGCCAGCAGACGACAGTCAAATGAAAAACTGTTTTTT.

V usage is TRBV19 and J usage is TRBJ2-1; TRBD2 aligns across 8 bases. The CDR3 has 15 amino acids. V gave up 1 base and J gave up 2 bases; unmatched junction bases: 1. Germline CDR1 is LNHDA and CDR2 is SQIVND (reference sequence). CDR3 bases: TGTGCCAGTAGTATAGCGGGGGGGCCCTACAATGAGCAGTTCTTC. This codes for CASSIAGGPYNEQFF.

The chain is built from TRBV7-9 and TRBJ2-5; no reliable D call. Looked up from germline, CDR1 is SEHNR and CDR2 is FQNEAQ (reference sequence). V lost 1 base and J lost 5, with 5 bases in between. The CDR3 has 12 amino acids. The CDR3 nucleotides are TGTGCCAGCAGCTTAGTCTCCGAGACCCAGTACTTC. This sequence encodes CASSLVSETQYF. Looking up the rest from reference TRBV7-9 and TRBJ2-5 gives the full variable domain: DTGVSQNPRHKITKRGQNVTFRCDPISEHNRLYWYRQTLGQGPEFLTYFQNEAQLEKSRLLSDRFSAERPKGSFSTLEIQRTEQGDSAMYLCASSLVSETQYFGPGTRLLVL.

The chain uses TRBV19 and TRBJ1-3; 7 bases match TRBD1. After removal of 7 bases from V and 8 bases from J, the junction contained 8 bases not matched to a gene. This CDR3 comprises 13 residues. The germline V gene has CDR1 LNHDA and CDR2 SQIVND (reference sequence). The CDR3 bases are TGTGCCAGTATGGGACAGCCGTGGGACACCATATATTTT. Encoded protein: CASMGQPWDTIYF. Using reference TRBV19 and TRBJ1-3 for the parts outside the CDR3, the full variable domain is DGGITQSPKYLFRKEGQNVTLSCEQNLNHDAMYWYRQDPGQGLRLIYYSQIVNDFQKGDIAEGYSVSREKKESFPLTVTSAQKNPTAFYLCASMGQPWDTIYFGEGSWLTVV.

The gene calls are TRBV27 and TRBJ1-4; 7 nucleotides line up with TRBD1. The germline V gene encodes CDR1 MNHEY and CDR2 SMNVEV (reference sequence). The CDR3 runs to 15 residues. V lost 6 bases and J lost 7; bases outside the gene matches: 11. This chain's CDR3 is CASSPGTVRAEKLFF. The CDR3 DNA reads TGTGCCAGCAGCCCTGGGACAGTCCGGGCTGAAAAACTGTTTTTT. The full variable domain, its missing parts supplied by reference TRBV27 and TRBJ1-4, is EAQVTQNPRYLITVTGKKLTVTCSQNMNHEYMSWYRQDPGLGLRQIYYSMNVEVTDKGDVPEGYKVSRKEKRNFPLILESPSPNQTSLYFCASSPGTVRAEKLFFGSGTQLSVL.

About this clone itself: Distinct nucleotide sequences in the sample also encode this CDR3. The gene calls are TRBV14 and TRBJ2-1, with 7 bases matching TRBD1. CDR1 is SGHDN, CDR2 FVKESK, per germline. Trimming cost V 4 bases and J 1 base; bases outside gene matches: 7. The CDR3 spans 16 residues. The CDR3 protein is CASSLATGVSYNEQFF. The CDR3 DNA follows: TGTGCCAGCAGCCTAGCCACAGGGGTTTCCTACAATGAGCAGTTCTTC.

This chain joins TRBV4-1 and TRBJ1-2; TRBD1 is a possible D gene (5 bases). V shed 1 base and J shed 3 bases, with 9 bases lying between them. In germline, CDR1 is MGHRA, CDR2 YSYEKL. This CDR3 has 14 residues. CDR3 DNA: TGCGCCAGCAGCCAAGGGGGGGGAGACTATGGCTACACCTTC. It yields the protein CASSQGGGDYGYTF.